A single sample is the source of the 14 T cell receptor beta chains below, sequenced in a study of blood T cell repertoires in COVID-19 (dated by TCRdb to 2019 to 2021). The library came from the immunoSEQ multiplex PCR assay. TCRdb took over this immuneACCESS table, retaining in-frame rearrangements with V and J assigned. Such tables are incomplete; in checked studies, under half of the missing clones stem from an unresolved V gene, and the remainder is unexplained. This sample comprises about 210,000 clones, about 91% of them detected only once. The top ten clonotypes cover roughly 1.2% of the sample. The sample comprised peripheral blood. Every receptor here comes from a man under 40 with acute or convalescent COVID-19.

The V gene is TRBV3-1 (or the pseudogene TRBV3-2), the J gene TRBJ2-1, with 14 bases aligning to TRBD2. V shed 4 bases and J 0 bases; nucleotides not matched to a gene: 8. The CDR3 is 19 residues long. Germline lookup yields CDR1 LGHDT and CDR2 YNNKEL (reference sequence). The CDR3 protein is CASSPLGGLAGASYNEQFF. The DNA of the CDR3 is TGTGCCAGCAGCCCACTCGGGGGACTAGCGGGGGCCTCCTACAATGAGCAGTTCTTC.

The J gene is TRBJ1-5, the V gene TRBV20-1; D ambiguous. CDR3 length: 13 residues. CDR1 DFQATT and CDR2 SNEGSKA come from the germline V gene (reference sequence). V lost 3 bases to trimming and J lost 4 bases, with 10 bases between them. Written as DNA, the CDR3 is TGCAGTGCTAGTCCCGGGGTTAATCAGCCCCAGCATTTT. Protein sequence: CSASPGVNQPQHF.

CDR3 sequence (DNA): TGCGCCAGCAGAACAGGACAGGGACGGAATGGCTACACCTTC. Translating gives CASRTGQGRNGYTF. The gene calls are TRBV5-1 and TRBJ1-2; 8 bases line up with TRBD1. The CDR3 is 14 amino acids. The junction had 9 bases not matched to a gene; V was cut back by 5 bases and J by 6 bases. In germline, CDR1 is SGHRS, CDR2 YFSETQ.

The chain uses TRBV2 and TRBJ1-2; 9 positions match TRBD1. CDR3 size: 15 residues. Germline CDR1 and CDR2: SNHLY and FYNNEI. J lost 7 bases, V lost 2 bases, and 8 bases had no gene match. CDR3 sequence reads: CASSEYGTGISGYTF. CDR3 in DNA: TGTGCCAGCAGTGAATATGGGACAGGGATAAGTGGCTACACCTTC.

This sequence joins TRBV6-5 and TRBJ1-1; D is undetermined. This CDR3 region has 14 residues. The V end was cut by 7 bases, the J end by 2 bases, with 14 bases between. Germline V lookup: CDR1 MNHEY, CDR2 SVGAGI. Here the CDR3 reads CASTRGMGNTEAFF. Here the CDR3 DNA reads TGTGCCAGCACCCGGGGAATGGGAAACACTGAAGCTTTCTTT.

CDR3 region: CASGLITTGGQEPQHF. For the CDR3, the DNA is TGTGCTAGTGGTTTGATAACTACAGGGGGCCAGGAGCCCCAGCATTTT. This chain links TRBV12-5 with TRBJ1-5, with TRBD1 matching 9 bases. Germline V CDR1 and CDR2: LGHNT, FRNRAP. The ends lost 2 bases at V and 8 bases at J; junction bases unmatched: 10. The CDR3 is made up of 16 amino acids. Based on the CDR3 plus reference TRBV12-5 and TRBJ1-5, the full variable domain is DARVTQTPRHKVTEMGQEVTMRCQPILGHNTVFWYRQTMMQGLELLAYFRNRAPLDDSGMPKDRFSAEMPDATLATLKIQPSEPRDSAVYFCASGLITTGGQEPQHFGDGTRLSIL.

The V call is TRBV5-8, the J call TRBJ1-2; 7 nucleotides align to TRBD1. The CDR3 contains 14 residues. Germline lookup yields CDR1 SGHTS and CDR2 YDEGEE. The trim removed 0 bases at V and 7 bases at J, leaving 6 bases unmatched. Written as DNA, the CDR3 is TGTGCCAGCAGCTTGGCCGGGACAGACCCTGGCTACACCTTC. Its protein product is CASSLAGTDPGYTF.

Remarks on this clone: Sequence at one end of the junction differs from germline and may be a read error. The chain joins TRBV6-1 to TRBJ1-2; the D is unclear. The length of the CDR3 is 13 residues. The germline V gene has CDR1 MNHNS and CDR2 SASEGT. The CDR3 coding sequence is TGTGCCAGCAGCGAAGGAGGGATCTATGGCTACACCTTC. This translates into CASSEGGIYGYTF.

The V and J genes are TRBV27 and TRBJ2-2; D is unresolved. Trimming stripped 8 bases from V and 0 bases from J, with 7 bases between. This CDR3 contains 13 residues. CDR1 MNHEY and CDR2 SMNVEV come from the germline V gene (reference sequence). The CDR3, as DNA: TGTGCCAGCCGTAATACGAACACCGGGGAGCTGTTTTTT. This sequence encodes CASRNTNTGELFF.

V and J are TRBV11-2 and TRBJ2-7; 11 bases agree with TRBD2. The CDR3 consists of 17 residues. The junction had 8 bases not matched to a gene; V was cut back by 2 bases and J by 2 bases. In germline, CDR1 is SGHAT, CDR2 FQNNGV. CDR3 sequence reads: CASSLSIGTSGAYEQYF. The CDR3 DNA sequence: TGTGCCAGCAGCTTATCCATAGGGACTAGCGGAGCCTACGAGCAGTACTTC.

V gene TRBV27 combines with J gene TRBJ2-1, with 9 positions matching TRBD2. V lost 2 bases and J lost 8; bases outside the gene matches: 10. Germline CDR1 is MNHEY and CDR2 is SMNVEV (reference sequence). The CDR3 covers 16 residues. CDR3 in amino acids: CASSLGGLAGIYEQFF. In nucleotides, the CDR3 is TGTGCCAGCAGTTTAGGTGGTCTAGCGGGAATCTATGAGCAGTTCTTC.

This clone has more than one count but fewer than ten. The chain combines TRBV27 with TRBJ2-4; 8 bases align to TRBD1. Germline CDR1 reads MNHEY; CDR2 reads SMNVEV (reference sequence). V gave up 5 bases and J gave up 15 bases; unmatched junction bases: 9. The CDR3 is 12 amino acids. CDR3 nucleotide sequence: TGTGCCAGCAGTAAGGGGGGACAGGTTTGGTACTTC. The encoded protein is CASSKGGQVWYF.

The chain recombines TRBV19 with TRBJ2-3, with D unresolved. The V end was cut by 4 bases, the J end by 9 bases, with 11 bases between. The CDR3 is made up of 12 amino acids. In germline, CDR1 is LNHDA, CDR2 SQIVND (reference sequence). The CDR3 protein is CASSTNSYTQYF. As DNA, the CDR3 is TGTGCCAGTAGTACCAACTCATACACGCAGTATTTT.

The rearrangement links TRBV5-1 to TRBJ2-1, with D hard to call. With 2 bases removed from V and 5 bases from J, the gap between germline ends came to 14 bases. This CDR3 comprises 15 residues. Germline lookup yields CDR1 SGHRS and CDR2 YFSETQ. This chain's CDR3 is CASSFRRRAHNEQFF. Written as DNA, the CDR3 is TGCGCCAGCAGCTTTAGACGGAGAGCCCACAATGAGCAGTTCTTC.